The 30 T cell receptor beta chains presented below share a single source sample, sequenced in a study of blood T cell repertoires in COVID-19. Generated by immunoSEQ multiplex PCR, the TCRdb table keeps only in-frame clones and is missing some. The table records 250,000 or so clones, about 80% of them present only once. Sequencing was done on a sample of PBMCs or T cells enriched from blood (not recorded which). Receptor source: a man aged 45-65 years who had recovered from COVID-19.

The chain uses TRBV27 and TRBJ2-1; 7 bases map to TRBD2. The CDR3 consists of 16 residues. In germline, CDR1 is MNHEY, CDR2 SMNVEV (reference sequence). The V and J ends lost 3 bases and 0 bases, in that order; junction bases with no gene match: 5. CDR3 loop: CASSFVGGSSYNEQFF. Written as DNA, the CDR3 is TGTGCCAGCAGTTTCGTTGGCGGGAGCTCCTACAATGAGCAGTTCTTC.

The V and J genes are TRBV7-3 and TRBJ1-2; 11 bases are a match to TRBD1. This CDR3 spans 16 amino acids. Per germline, CDR1 SGHTA and CDR2 FQGTGA. After removal of 5 bases from V and 0 bases from J, the junction contained 5 bases not matched to a gene. DNA for the CDR3: TGTGCCAGCAGCAGACCGGGACAGGGGGCTAACTATGGCTACACCTTC. It translates to CASSRPGQGANYGYTF.

This clone appeared a few times. This chain uses TRBV6-5 with TRBJ1-2; D remains unclear. Germline V CDR1 and CDR2: MNHEY, SVGAGI. The V end was cut by 8 bases, the J end by 0 bases, with 16 bases between. CDR3 size: 15 residues. CDR3 bases: TGTGCCAGCTGTCCAGGTAAGAAAACTAACTATGGCTACACCTTC. Protein sequence: CASCPGKKTNYGYTF.

CDR3 DNA sequence: TGTGCCAGCAGCTCGTGGGACAGGACTAGCACAGATACGCAGTATTTT. Amino acid sequence: CASSSWDRTSTDTQYF. The chain couples TRBV5-5 to TRBJ2-3; 8 bases are a match to TRBD1. Germline V CDR1 and CDR2: SGHKS, YYEKEE (reference sequence). CDR3 length equals 16 residues. Losses at the gene ends were 3 bases for V and 0 bases for J; bases not matched to a gene: 6.

The rearrangement links TRBV5-1 to TRBJ1-1, with a weak D call TRBD1 (5 bases). V dropped 0 bases and J dropped 8 bases, with 23 bases sitting between them. Germline CDR1 is SGHRS and CDR2 is YFSETQ. The CDR3 runs 17 residues. DNA of the CDR3: TGCGCCAGCAGCTTGGAAGCGGGGACCGACAGAAGAAGAGAAGCTTTCTTT. Translation: CASSLEAGTDRRREAFF.

The genes are TRBV21-1 and TRBJ2-5; TRBD2 was called by the table and not checked on the DNA. TRBV21-1 is a pseudogene segment. The CDR3 contains 19 residues. The CDR3 spells CASSKGDRGLAGGPSTQYF. CDR3 sequence (DNA): TGTGCCAGCAGCAAAGGTGACAGGGGTCTAGCGGGAGGGCCTTCAACCCAGTACTTC.

The J gene is TRBJ2-2, the V gene TRBV7-8; D is perhaps TRBD1 (7 bases). Trimming cost V 5 bases and J 6 bases, with 22 bases left between them. The CDR3 has 17 residues. Germline values: CDR1 SGHVS, CDR2 FQNEAQ. This CDR3 reads CASSRGGGATLSGELFF. Written as DNA, the CDR3 is TGTGCCAGCAGCCGAGGAGGGGGCGCGACCCTTTCCGGGGAGCTGTTTTTT.

This chain joins TRBV2 and TRBJ2-7, with a tentative D call TRBD2 (5 bases). V lost 11 bases and J 9 bases, leaving 26 bases between the germline ends. This CDR3 has 14 amino acids. Per the germline V gene, CDR1 is SNHLY and CDR2 is FYNNEI. CDR3 coding DNA: TGTGCCGGAAAAATAGAGACGGAAGCGGTTGGGCAGTACTTC. Protein: CAGKIETEAVGQYF.

This chain uses TRBV28 with TRBJ1-3; TRBD1 aligns across 10 bases. With 3 bases clipped from V and 5 bases from J, the junction kept 13 bases outside the gene matches. CDR3 size: 18 residues. Germline V gives CDR1 MDHEN, CDR2 SYDVKM. CDR3 in amino acids: CASSFTNRDRGHRNTIYF. The CDR3 DNA sequence: TGTGCCAGCAGTTTCACTAACCGGGACAGGGGCCACAGAAACACCATATATTTT. The complete variable domain, with remaining parts taken from reference TRBV28 and TRBJ1-3, reads DVKVTQSSRYLVKRTGEKVFLECVQDMDHENMFWYRQDPGLGLRLIYFSYDVKMKEKGDIPEGYSVSREKKERFSLILESASTNQTSMYLCASSFTNRDRGHRNTIYFGEGSWLTVV.

The chain employs TRBV6-5 and TRBJ1-3; 10 positions match TRBD1. This CDR3 region has 15 residues. V lost 8 bases, J lost 4 bases, and 8 bases stayed unmatched. Per germline, CDR1 MNHEY and CDR2 SVGAGI. Here the CDR3 DNA reads TGTGCCAGCGGCTCCGGGACAGGGGAAGGAAACACCATATATTTT. Translating it yields CASGSGTGEGNTIYF.

The chain combines TRBV7-2 with TRBJ2-5; 7 bases are shared with TRBD1. Germline CDR1 reads SGHTA; CDR2 reads FQGNSA. CDR3 length: 15 amino acids. The J segment lost 1 base and the V segment lost 3 bases, leaving 5 bases of the junction unmatched. The CDR3 DNA follows: TGTGCCAGCAGCTTCTTTACAGGGGCCCAAGAGACCCAGTACTTC. It is translated as CASSFFTGAQETQYF.

This clone occurred a few times. The chain employs TRBV7-8 and TRBJ1-5; D is perhaps TRBD1 (5 bases). CDR1 and CDR2 from the germline V gene are SGHVS and FQNEAQ. The CDR3 runs to 15 residues. V was clipped by 5 bases and J by 4 bases, with 15 bases between them. The CDR3 region is CASSPREERNQPQHF. In DNA form, the CDR3 reads TGTGCCAGCAGCCCCAGGGAGGAGAGAAATCAGCCCCAGCATTTT.

The chain combines TRBV27 with TRBJ2-1; weak D call: TRBD1 (6 bases). This CDR3 is built from 14 residues. Deletions cut 4 bases from V and 3 bases from J, with 10 bases between. Germline V CDR1 and CDR2: MNHEY, SMNVEV (reference sequence). This CDR3 is CASSSDRNYNEQFF. CDR3 DNA: TGTGCCAGCAGTTCGGACAGAAACTACAATGAGCAGTTCTTC.

V usage is TRBV7-8 and J usage is TRBJ1-1, with TRBD1 as a possible D gene (6 bases). Trimming took off 6 bases at V and 10 bases at J, with 18 bases between the two ends. This CDR3 spans 13 amino acids. Germline assignment: CDR1 SGHVS and CDR2 FQNEAQ. The CDR3 is CASRPGTFAPAFF. The CDR3 DNA reads as TGTGCCAGCAGGCCCGGGACATTCGCTCCAGCTTTCTTT.

The gene calls are TRBV7-9 and TRBJ2-3; D perhaps matches TRBD2 (6 bases). Trimming cost V 0 bases and J 2 bases, with 6 bases left between them. The CDR3 is 14 residues long. The germline CDR1 and CDR2 sequences are SEHNR and FQNEAQ (reference sequence). The CDR3 protein is CASSLADYTDTQYF. CDR3 bases: TGTGCCAGCAGCTTAGCGGACTACACAGATACGCAGTATTTT. Variable domain in full (rest from reference TRBV7-9 and TRBJ2-3): DTGVSQNPRHKITKRGQNVTFRCDPISEHNRLYWYRQTLGQGPEFLTYFQNEAQLEKSRLLSDRFSAERPKGSFSTLEIQRTEQGDSAMYLCASSLADYTDTQYFGPGTRLTVL.

This chain joins TRBV11-2 and TRBJ2-1, with 8 positions matching TRBD2. The CDR3 has 16 residues. Germline V gives CDR1 SGHAT, CDR2 FQNNGV. With 6 bases clipped from V and 2 bases from J, the junction kept 9 bases outside the gene matches. The CDR3 sequence: CASRRPGGAAYNEQFF. The CDR3 nucleotides read TGTGCCAGCAGGAGGCCCGGGGGGGCCGCCTACAATGAGCAGTTCTTC. Together with reference TRBV11-2 and TRBJ2-1, the CDR3 gives the full variable domain: EAGVAQSPRYKIIEKRQSVAFWCNPISGHATLYWYQQILGQGPKLLIQFQNNGVVDDSQLPKDRFSAERLKGVDSTLKIQPAKLEDSAVYLCASRRPGGAAYNEQFFGPGTRLTVL.

The CDR3 nucleotides are TGTGCCAGCAGCGTAGCCCCGACTGAAGAGACCCAGTACTTC. It translates to CASSVAPTEETQYF. The chain employs TRBV9 and TRBJ2-5; D remains ambiguous. Germline V lookup: CDR1 SGDLS, CDR2 YYNGEE. The length of the CDR3 is 14 residues. Trimming removed 0 bases from V and 3 bases from J, with 9 bases in between.

This clone was detected only a few times. V is TRBV6-2 or TRBV6-3 and J is TRBJ2-7, with D maybe TRBD2 (6 bases). V was shortened by 3 bases and J by 6 bases, with 18 bases between the two germline ends. CDR1 MNHEY and CDR2 SVGEGT come from the germline V gene. This CDR3 has 15 amino acids. The CDR3 DNA reads as TGTGCCAGCAGTTATTCTGGACTACCAAGTCGCGAGCAGTACTTC. Encoded protein: CASSYSGLPSREQYF.

The V call is TRBV19, the J call TRBJ1-1; 7 bases line up with TRBD1. Unmatched junction bases numbered 12, after V lost 6 bases and J lost 5 bases. Germline CDR1 and CDR2: LNHDA and SQIVND (reference sequence). CDR3 length: 15 amino acids. CDR3 in DNA: TGTGCCAGTAGGGACAGGAATGAAGTAGAGACTGAAGCTTTCTTT. Translated, it gives CASRDRNEVETEAFF. The whole variable domain, remainder taken from reference TRBV19 and TRBJ1-1, is DGGITQSPKYLFRKEGQNVTLSCEQNLNHDAMYWYRQDPGQGLRLIYYSQIVNDFQKGDIAEGYSVSREKKESFPLTVTSAQKNPTAFYLCASRDRNEVETEAFFGQGTRLTVV.

J is TRBJ2-3 and V is TRBV3-1 (or the pseudogene TRBV3-2); weak D call: TRBD2 (6 bases). From germline, CDR1 is LGHDT and CDR2 YNNKEL (reference sequence). V dropped 4 bases and J dropped 4 bases, with 12 bases sitting between them. The CDR3 contains 14 residues. In DNA form, the CDR3 reads TGTGCCAGCAGCCCACCTAGGGAGGCAGATACGCAGTATTTT. Its translation is CASSPPREADTQYF.

The chain carries TRBV28 and TRBJ2-5; 7 nucleotides align to TRBD2. Trimming at V came to 6 bases and at J to 4 bases, leaving 11 bases not matched to a gene. CDR1 and CDR2 (germline): MDHEN, SYDVKM. The CDR3 loop spans 15 amino acids. The DNA for the CDR3 is TGTGCCAGCAGCGTATTTGGGACTACCCGAGAGACCCAGTACTTC. It yields the protein CASSVFGTTRETQYF.

The chain joins TRBV6-5 to TRBJ1-5, with D possibly matching TRBD1 (5 bases). Germline CDR1 MNHEY, CDR2 SVGAGI. V lost 8 bases and J lost 0, with 11 bases in between. The CDR3 spans 14 residues. The CDR3 region is CASGGVYSNQPQHF. CDR3 coding DNA: TGTGCCAGCGGAGGGGTTTATAGCAATCAGCCCCAGCATTTT.

V and J are TRBV3-1 (or the pseudogene TRBV3-2) and TRBJ2-2; 7 nucleotides match TRBD2. Germline CDR1 LGHDT, CDR2 YNNKEL (reference sequence). V was clipped by 9 bases and J by 8 bases; unmatched bases: 12. This CDR3 region has 14 residues. This chain's CDR3 is CASQGGTRRGELFF. DNA for the CDR3: TGTGCCAGTCAGGGAGGGACCCGGCGAGGGGAGCTGTTTTTT.

The chain links TRBV24-1 to TRBJ2-3; a possible D gene is TRBD2 (5 bases). The germline CDR1 and CDR2 sequences are KGHDR and SFDVKD. The CDR3 has 17 amino acids. V was clipped by 3 bases and J by 3 bases, with 18 bases between them. CDR3 in amino acids: CATSDPATMSSTDTQYF. In DNA, the CDR3 is TGTGCCACCAGTGATCCTGCGACTATGTCGAGTACAGATACGCAGTATTTT.

This chain connects TRBV30 to TRBJ2-7, with D perhaps TRBD2 (6 bases). CDR1 and CDR2 from the germline V gene are GTSNPN and SVGIG (reference sequence). The CDR3 has 14 amino acids. The ends were cut back, 4 bases at V and 1 base at J, with 14 bases in the middle. CDR3 in DNA: TGTGCCTGGATGCGCGCGGGGAGTTCCTACGAGCAGTACTTC. Amino acids: CAWMRAGSSYEQYF. The whole variable domain, filled in from reference TRBV30 and TRBJ2-7, reads SQTIHQWPATLVQPVGSPLSLECTVEGTSNPNLYWYRQAAGRGLQLLFYSVGIGQISSEVPQNLSASRPQDRQFILSSKKLLLSDSGFYLCAWMRAGSSYEQYFGPGTRLTVT.

This clone was recorded once. V usage is TRBV4-1 and J usage is TRBJ1-6; 8 nucleotides agree with TRBD1. The germline CDR1 and CDR2 sequences are MGHRA and YSYEKL. This CDR3 contains 17 residues. The ends lost 4 bases at V and 8 bases at J; junction bases unmatched: 13. The CDR3 nucleotides are TGCGCCAGCAGCCGAGGGGGCCGGACAGGGTCAGATTCACCCCTCCACTTT. Translated, it gives CASSRGGRTGSDSPLHF.

The CDR3: CASSTTGTGKNSPLHF. The CDR3 nucleotides are TGCGCCAGCAGCACCACCGGGACAGGGAAAAATTCACCCCTCCACTTT. The chain combines TRBV5-1 with TRBJ1-6, with 9 bases fitting TRBD1. The CDR3 has 16 residues. Germline assignment: CDR1 SGHRS and CDR2 YFSETQ. The V and J ends lost 4 bases and 7 bases, in that order; junction bases with no gene match: 9.

The rearrangement joins TRBV5-1 to TRBJ2-2; 10 bases fit TRBD2. The V segment lost 1 base and the J segment 2 bases; nucleotides outside the gene matches: 2. Germline CDR1 is SGHRS and CDR2 is YFSETQ. The CDR3 has 16 amino acids. Here the CDR3 reads CASSLTSGVNTGELFF. The CDR3 region has the DNA TGCGCCAGCAGCTTGACTAGCGGGGTCAACACCGGGGAGCTGTTTTTT.

V gene TRBV10-3 combines with J gene TRBJ1-6; D may be TRBD1 (6 bases). Germline V lookup: CDR1 ENHRY, CDR2 SYGVKD. V was shortened by 6 bases and J by 0 bases, with 12 bases between the two germline ends. CDR3 length equals 16 residues. The CDR3 region has the DNA TGTGCCATCAGGGATTCGACAGGCTCCTATAATTCACCCCTCCACTTT. Translating gives CAIRDSTGSYNSPLHF.

The rearrangement uses TRBV2 and TRBJ2-5; 9 bases match TRBD2. The CDR3 is 15 amino acids. Germline V gene sequence: CDR1 SNHLY, CDR2 FYNNEI. After removal of 7 bases from V and 3 bases from J, the junction contained 9 bases not matched to a gene. The CDR3 here is CASTDLAGTKETQYF. The CDR3 DNA follows: TGTGCCAGCACTGACCTAGCGGGGACTAAAGAGACCCAGTACTTC.